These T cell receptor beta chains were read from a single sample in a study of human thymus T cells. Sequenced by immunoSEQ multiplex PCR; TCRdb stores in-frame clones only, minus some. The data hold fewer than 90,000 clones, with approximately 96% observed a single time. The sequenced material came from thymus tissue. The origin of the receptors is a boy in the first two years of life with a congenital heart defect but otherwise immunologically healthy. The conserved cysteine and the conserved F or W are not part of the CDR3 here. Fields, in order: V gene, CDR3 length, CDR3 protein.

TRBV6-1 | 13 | ASSKDRVGAYEQY
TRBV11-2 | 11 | ASSLPGGDEQY
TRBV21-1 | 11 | ASGRVLMETQY
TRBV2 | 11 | ASSDRRGYGYT
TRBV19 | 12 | ASSCRTPGETQY
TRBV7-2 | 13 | ASSSARASNHEQY
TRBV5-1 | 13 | ASSLTRDSMYEQY
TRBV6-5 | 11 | ASQTGTTDTQY
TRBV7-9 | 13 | ASSLGQKPSYEQY
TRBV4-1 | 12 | ASSQDTDFYGYT